A single sample gave rise to the 21 T cell receptor beta chains below, sequenced in a study of blood T cells in healthy people across ages. Next came a second PCR, run for about 6 to 12 cycles, which used a sample-barcoded 5' primer along with a J-beta primer mix. TCRdb independently ran MiXCR on the 5' RACE reads; one entry per CDR3 protein. The sample lists 800,000 to 950,000 distinct CDR3 sequences, almost 30% occurring once. These data were also filed under a second study, of T cells of mothers and their children.

Sequenced sample: blood. All receptors derive from a woman in her forties in good health.

This clonotype was recorded many times. The CDR3 region is CASSEHRNQPQHF. As DNA, the CDR3 is TGTGCCAGCAGTGAACACAGGAATCAGCCCCAGCATTTT. The V call is TRBV2, the J call TRBJ1-5; D is perhaps TRBD1 (5 bases). The CDR3 has 13 amino acids. Germline V gene sequence: CDR1 SNHLY, CDR2 FYNNEI. Trimming pared 2 bases from V and 4 bases from J, leaving 6 bases between. The entire variable domain, with the rest obtained from reference TRBV2 and TRBJ1-5, is as follows: EPEVTQTPSHQVTQMGQEVILRCVPISNHLYFYWYRQILGQKVEFLVSFYNNEISEKSEIFDDQFSVERPDGSNFTLKIRSTKLEDSAMYFCASSEHRNQPQHFGDGTRLSIL.

The chain couples TRBV7-2 to TRBJ2-6, with D perhaps being TRBD1 or TRBD2 (6 bases each). The CDR3 totals 15 residues. The V gene lost 8 bases and the J gene lost 4 bases, with 15 bases spanning the gap. Germline V lookup: CDR1 SGHTA, CDR2 FQGNSA. The CDR3 DNA reads TGTGCCAGCGGACCCGGGGGCGGCGGGGCCAACGTCCTGACTTTC. Translation: CASGPGGGGANVLTF.

This clonotype turned up a few times. In nucleotides, the CDR3 is TGTGCCAGCAGCTTAAATGCGGGGGATCAAGAGACCCAGTACTTC. This codes for CASSLNAGDQETQYF. The chain combines TRBV7-2 with TRBJ2-5, with TRBD2 matching 7 bases. V gave up 2 bases and J gave up 2 bases; unmatched junction bases: 5. In germline, CDR1 is SGHTA, CDR2 FQGNSA. This CDR3 comprises 15 residues.

The chain couples TRBV5-1 to TRBJ2-1; 11 bases fit TRBD2. The germline V gene encodes CDR1 SGHRS and CDR2 YFSETQ. V shed 1 base and J 2 bases; nucleotides not matched to a gene: 2. CDR3 length: 16 residues. The CDR3 sequence is CASSLNSGGAYNEQFF. The CDR3 region has the DNA TGCGCCAGCAGCTTGAATAGCGGGGGGGCCTACAATGAGCAGTTCTTC. The whole variable domain, filled in from reference TRBV5-1 and TRBJ2-1, reads KAGVTQTPRYLIKTRGQQVTLSCSPISGHRSVSWYQQTPGQGLQFLFEYFSETQRNKGNFPGRFSGRQFSNSRSEMNVSTLELGDSALYLCASSLNSGGAYNEQFFGPGTRLTVL.

This clonotype was counted at least ten times. This rearrangement joins TRBV12-3 or TRBV12-4 to TRBJ2-5; the D gene could be TRBD1 or TRBD2 (6 bases each). V was trimmed by 8 bases and J by 4 bases, leaving 8 bases between them. This CDR3 comprises 11 residues. Written as DNA, the CDR3 is TGTGCCAGCGGAGGGGGAGAGACCCAGTACTTC. As protein: CASGGGETQYF.

This clonotype occurred a few times. The gene calls are TRBV12-3 or TRBV12-4 and TRBJ1-5, with a tentative D call TRBD1 (6 bases). The CDR3 length is 14 residues. Trimming shortened V by 6 bases and J by 6 bases, and 15 bases separated the two germline ends. The CDR3 coding sequence is TGTGCCAGCAGCTCCGGGACATCGGGTCAGCCCCAGCATTTT. Its protein product is CASSSGTSGQPQHF.

Concerning this clonotype: A read error is possible here, since a much larger clone lies one base away. The chain is built from TRBV6-1 and TRBJ2-5; D not resolved. V shed 5 bases and J shed 11 bases, with 21 bases lying between them. This CDR3 is built from 14 residues. Per germline, CDR1 MNHNS and CDR2 SASEGT. This CDR3 reads CASSRRRSSYKQYF. The DNA of the CDR3 is TGTGCCAGCAGTCGTCGACGGTCCTCCTACAAGCAGTACTTC.

The rearrangement uses TRBV6-6 and TRBJ2-6; D unclear. The V gene's germline CDR1 is MNHNY and CDR2 SVGAGI (reference sequence). The CDR3 sequence is 14 residues long. Trimming shortened V by 5 bases and J by 0 bases, and 5 bases separated the two germline ends. The CDR3 nucleotides are TGTGCCAGCAGTGGAACCTCTGGGGCCAACGTCCTGACTTTC. Protein product: CASSGTSGANVLTF.

The rearrangement uses TRBV2 and TRBJ2-6; D is unresolved. The CDR3 totals 14 residues. The germline V gene has CDR1 SNHLY and CDR2 FYNNEI. The germline V and J ends were trimmed by 7 bases and 0 bases, with 7 bases remaining between them. The CDR3 here is CASTIRSGANVLTF. CDR3 nucleotide sequence: TGTGCCAGCACAATCCGCTCTGGGGCCAACGTCCTGACTTTC.

With respect to this clonotype: This may be a read error: a much more frequent sequence differs by one nucleotide. CDR3 sequence: CASSLKEGASYGYTF. CDR3 DNA: TGTGCCAGCAGCTTAAAGGAGGGCGCGAGCTATGGCTACACCTTC. The rearrangement links TRBV7-3 to TRBJ1-2; D unclear. V was shortened by 1 base and J by 4 bases, with 13 bases between the two germline ends. The germline V gene encodes CDR1 SGHTA and CDR2 FQGTGA. This CDR3 is 15 amino acids long. Full variable domain (remainder filled in from reference TRBV7-3 and TRBJ1-2): GAGVSQTPSNKVTEKGKYVELRCDPISGHTALYWYRQSLGQGPEFLIYFQGTGAADDSGLPNDRFFAVRPEGSVSTLKIQRTERGDSAVYLCASSLKEGASYGYTFGSGTRLTVV.

In the case of this clonotype: Since the CDR3 does not end with the conserved phenylalanine or tryptophan, this likely comes from a read error. This chain joins TRBV5-1 and TRBJ2-3; D remains ambiguous. Trimming cost V 0 bases and J 1 base, with 3 bases left between them. CDR1 SGHRS and CDR2 YFSETQ come from the germline V gene. The CDR3 totals 13 residues. The DNA for the CDR3 is TGCGCCAGCAGCTTGGGGCGCACAGATACGCAGTATTGT. Translating gives CASSLGRTDTQYC.

This clonotype was observed a few times. The J gene is TRBJ2-2, the V gene TRBV7-2; D is unclear. The V gene's germline CDR1 is SGHTA and CDR2 FQGNSA. Trimming pared 3 bases from V and 4 bases from J, leaving 9 bases between. There are 14 residues in the CDR3. As DNA, the CDR3 is TGTGCCAGCAGCTTGGGTCTCGCCACCGGGGAGCTGTTTTTT. Translating it yields CASSLGLATGELFF.

The sample holds one count of this clonotype. This rearrangement joins TRBV7-3 to TRBJ2-1, with 12 bases identical to TRBD2. V was clipped by 2 bases and J by 9 bases; unmatched bases: 11. Germline CDR1 and CDR2: SGHTA and FQGTGA. The CDR3 is made up of 17 amino acids. Here the CDR3 reads CASSLALAGGRSGEQFF. The CDR3 DNA is TGTGCCAGCAGCTTAGCGCTAGCGGGGGGGCGGAGTGGTGAGCAGTTCTTC.

Only a few counts were recorded for this clonotype. The V call is TRBV28, the J call TRBJ2-7; TRBD1 aligns across 7 bases. The J segment lost 2 bases and the V segment lost 6 bases, leaving 7 bases of the junction unmatched. The germline V gene has CDR1 MDHEN and CDR2 SYDVKM. The CDR3 has 14 amino acids. The CDR3 region has the DNA TGTGCCAGCAGCCAACCCGGGACAGCCTACGAGCAGTACTTC. This encodes CASSQPGTAYEQYF.

This chain connects TRBV29-1 to TRBJ2-3; TRBD2 might be the D (6 bases). The CDR3 is 16 amino acids. The V gene's germline CDR1 is SQVTM and CDR2 ANQGSEA. Trimming stripped 1 base from V and 1 base from J, with 15 bases between. The CDR3 DNA reads as TGCAGCGTTGAAGGAGCCGGGGGACGGGGCACAGATACGCAGTATTTT. This sequence encodes CSVEGAGGRGTDTQYF.

Note on this clonotype: Relative to the germline gene, one junction end is altered; a read error may explain this. The chain has TRBV7-9 and TRBJ2-1; the match to TRBD1 covers 7 bases. Germline CDR1 and CDR2: SEHNR and FQNEAQ (reference sequence). This CDR3 has 13 residues. CDR3 protein: CVSENRGNGEQFF. DNA of the CDR3: TGTGTCAGCGAAAACAGGGGAAATGGTGAGCAGTTCTTC.

The J gene is TRBJ2-5, the V gene TRBV3-1, with TRBD2 matching 10 bases. V was clipped by 6 bases and J by 7 bases; unmatched bases: 14. This CDR3 is 16 amino acids long. The germline CDR1 and CDR2 sequences are LGHDT and YNNKEL (reference sequence). This CDR3 is CASSSPLAGARGTQYF. CDR3 DNA sequence: TGTGCCAGCAGTTCCCCCCTAGCGGGAGCGCGGGGGACCCAGTACTTC.

This clonotype was picked up a small number of times. This chain uses TRBV2 with TRBJ2-1; D perhaps matches TRBD1 (6 bases). Germline CDR1 reads SNHLY; CDR2 reads FYNNEI. The CDR3 runs to 14 residues. V was trimmed by 0 bases and J by 6 bases, leaving 9 bases between them. This chain's CDR3 is CASSEALDSNEQFF. Here the CDR3 DNA reads TGTGCCAGCAGTGAAGCTTTGGACAGCAATGAGCAGTTCTTC.

This clonotype was detected a few times. This chain uses TRBV7-2 with TRBJ2-7; TRBD1 matches at 11 bases. Germline V gene sequence: CDR1 SGHTA, CDR2 FQGNSA. V was clipped by 2 bases and J by 7 bases; unmatched bases: 7. The CDR3 runs to 15 residues. The CDR3 protein is CASSLKRGQGGEQYF. CDR3 in DNA: TGTGCCAGCAGCTTAAAAAGGGGACAGGGGGGGGAGCAGTACTTC.

This clonotype was observed a few times. This chain uses TRBV28 with TRBJ1-2; 10 nucleotides match TRBD1. Trimming cost V 3 bases and J 6 bases; bases outside gene matches: 16. Germline values: CDR1 MDHEN, CDR2 SYDVKM. CDR3 length equals 18 residues. The CDR3 nucleotides are TGTGCCAGCAGTTTTTCTCCCTCCGGGACAGGGGATTTACATGGCTACACCTTC. Translated: CASSFSPSGTGDLHGYTF.

About this clonotype itself: A read error may explain this, as a much larger clone is one base away. This chain uses TRBV7-3 with TRBJ2-4; TRBD1 matches at 11 bases. The J call may be in error: the DNA end matches TRBJ2-7 better. CDR1 is SGHTA, CDR2 FQGTGA, per germline. This CDR3 comprises 15 residues. This CDR3 is CASSLRTGGDYEQYF. The CDR3 DNA reads as TGTGCCAGCAGCCTTCGGACAGGGGGCGACTACGAGCAGTACTTC.